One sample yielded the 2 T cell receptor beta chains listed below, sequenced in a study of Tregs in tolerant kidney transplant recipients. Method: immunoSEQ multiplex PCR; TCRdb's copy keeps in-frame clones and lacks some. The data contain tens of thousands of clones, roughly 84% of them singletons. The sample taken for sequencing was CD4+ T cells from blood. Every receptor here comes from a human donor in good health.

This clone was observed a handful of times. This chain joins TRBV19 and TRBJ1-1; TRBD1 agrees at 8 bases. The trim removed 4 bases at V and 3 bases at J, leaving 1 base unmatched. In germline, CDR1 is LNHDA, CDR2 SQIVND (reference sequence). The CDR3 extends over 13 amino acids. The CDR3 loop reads CASSRQGYTEAFF. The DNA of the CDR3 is TGTGCCAGTAGTAGACAGGGGTACACTGAAGCTTTCTTT.

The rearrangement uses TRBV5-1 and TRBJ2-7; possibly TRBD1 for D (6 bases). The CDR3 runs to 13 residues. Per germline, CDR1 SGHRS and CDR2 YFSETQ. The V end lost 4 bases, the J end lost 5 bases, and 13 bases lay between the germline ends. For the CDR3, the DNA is TGCGCCAGCAGCGATACAGGGTACCACGAGCAGTACTTC. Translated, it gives CASSDTGYHEQYF.